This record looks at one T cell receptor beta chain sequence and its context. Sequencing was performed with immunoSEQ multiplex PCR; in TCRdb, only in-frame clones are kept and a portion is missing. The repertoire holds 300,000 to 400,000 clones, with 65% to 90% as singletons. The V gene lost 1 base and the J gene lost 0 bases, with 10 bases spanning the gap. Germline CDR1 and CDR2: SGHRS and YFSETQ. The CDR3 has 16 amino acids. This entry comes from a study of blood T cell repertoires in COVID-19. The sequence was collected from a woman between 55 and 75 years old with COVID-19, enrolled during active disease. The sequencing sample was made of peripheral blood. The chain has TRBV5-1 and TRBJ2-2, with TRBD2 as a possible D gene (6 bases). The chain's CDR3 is CASSLSSVANTGELFF. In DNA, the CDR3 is TGCGCCAGCAGCTTGTCTAGCGTAGCGAACACCGGGGAGCTGTTTTTT.